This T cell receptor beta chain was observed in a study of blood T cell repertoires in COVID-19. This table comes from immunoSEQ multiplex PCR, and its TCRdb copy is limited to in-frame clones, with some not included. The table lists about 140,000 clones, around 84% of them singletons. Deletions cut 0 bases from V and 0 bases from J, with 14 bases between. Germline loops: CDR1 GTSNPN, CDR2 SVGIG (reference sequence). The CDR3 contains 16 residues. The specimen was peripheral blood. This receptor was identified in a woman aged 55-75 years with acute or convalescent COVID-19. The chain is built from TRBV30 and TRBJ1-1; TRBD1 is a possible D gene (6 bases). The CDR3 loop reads CAWSVWVRGMNTEAFF. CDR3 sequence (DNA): TGTGCCTGGAGTGTATGGGTTAGGGGGATGAACACTGAAGCTTTCTTT.